This TCR beta chain was sequenced for a study of Graves' ophthalmopathy and Graves' hyperthyroidism (dated by TCRdb to 2017 to 2018). In the study overall: Peripheral blood was collected at initial diagnosis, before any treatment. TCR beta repertoire signatures were used to distinguish Graves' ophthalmopathy from Graves' hyperthyroidism and to predict progression to ophthalmopathy. In total, around 140 blood samples were TCR-sequenced: 43 ophthalmopathy, over 70 hyperthyroidism and approximately 17 hyperthyroidism-to-ophthalmopathy patients. To explore V-J signatures distinguishing ophthalmopathy from hyperthyroidism, a discovery set of 100 patients (more than 40 ophthalmopathy, roughly 55 stable hyperthyroidism) was enrolled. The independent validation cohort included 18 to 20 hyperthyroidism patients plus 17 patients who later progressed from hyperthyroidism to ophthalmopathy. In roughly 6 hyperthyroidism patients, T-cell repertoires of thyroid tissue and blood were compared. Following sample collection, hyperthyroidism patients were given methimazole at a starting dose of 30 mg daily, and ophthalmopathy patients were given high-dose intravenous methylprednisolone. For training and testing, the 100 patients in the discovery cohort were randomly divided in a 7:3 ratio.

Cut back by 4 bases and 4 bases, the V and J ends lie 4 bases apart. Taken from the germline V gene, the CDR1 and CDR2 loops are SGHAT and FQNNGV. The CDR3 measures 11 amino acids from cysteine to phenylalanine. CDR3 DNA only is kept here, 33 bases in frame from base 1. Beyond this particular receptor, the publication reports: In cross-validation, the 13-signature model distinguished ophthalmopathy from stable hyperthyroidism with around 86% sensitivity and 81.08% specificity, while in the test set the corresponding values were about 80% and 75%. Most of the expanded thyroid clonotypes with a frequency above 0.001 were also detected in blood, and it was suggested that the thyroid immune response may be reflected by blood repertoires. Sample size was not statistically predetermined, and group allocation was not concealed from the investigators. In validation, the model predicted ophthalmopathy progression with about 64% sensitivity and 72.22% specificity; roughly 12 predicted patients were CT-confirmed with GO in a median of approximately 6.2 months.

This clonotype was recorded many times. The target of this receptor is not known. No much larger clone exists at a distance of one base, and base qualities are not known. Ophthalmopathy patients had moderately to severely active disease, Clinical Activity Score of at least 3, NOSPECS grade of at least 4, and disease duration under 3 months. Patients with other autoimmune diseases, uncontrolled infections, pregnancy or lactation were excluded. Clinical symptoms, serum thyroxine, TRAb, thyroid ultrasound and orbital computed tomography were used for diagnosis. PBMCs were isolated from roughly 10 ml of fresh peripheral blood by Ficoll-Paque density gradient centrifugation. Trizol reagent was used to extract the total RNA, and its quality was then checked on an Agilent 2100 Bioanalyzer. TCR beta CDR3 regions were amplified from RNA transcripts for repertoire sequencing. A first-round RT-PCR used HTBI primers with the Qiagen OneStep RT-PCR kit, followed by a second-round multiplex PCR, size selection and purification. The libraries underwent paired-end sequencing with 100 bp reads on an Illumina HiSeq2000. From the authors' description of their analysis: SOAPnuke was used to process the reads, throwing out any read that had adapters, had uncalled bases, had a mean Phred below 15, or lacked an exact constant-primer or identifier match. COPE v1.2.5 was used to merge high-quality paired reads. Unique nucleotide sequences were defined as clonotypes and aligned to IMGT TRB V, D and J references using MiTCR v1.1. The analysis was limited to V-J combinations with a frequency above 0.0001, which together covered 99.2% of the repertoires. For each V-J combination, a TCR clonal expansion and chaos score was defined as F50 clonal expansion divided by the chaos observed in the TCRdist matrix. Welch's t-statistics and random forest were used to narrow the features down to 13 V-J combinations, which were then fed into a naive Bayes classifier. Thyroid-blood repertoire similarity was quantified with the Morisita-Horn index. TCRdb reprocessed the public reads (quality trimming at Q25 with fastp, clone calling with MiXCR) and kept in-frame beta chains. Each entry is one CDR3 protein sequence, shown with its most common DNA and genes. TCRdb, not the original authors, processed these V and J calls. This sample lists approximately 210,000 distinct CDR3 sequences; under 30% were detected once. The ten largest clonotypes hold about 8.2% of the sample.

Sequencing was carried out using peripheral blood. The sequence derives from a man in his fifties with Graves' ophthalmopathy. Donor details come from another sample of the same person, matched by shared clones. The rearrangement joined TRBV11-2 to TRBJ1-2, with the D gene not confidently named. The nucleotide sequence is TGTGCCAGCAGCTCCCTCTATGGCTACACCTTC. Its protein product is CASSSLYGYTF.